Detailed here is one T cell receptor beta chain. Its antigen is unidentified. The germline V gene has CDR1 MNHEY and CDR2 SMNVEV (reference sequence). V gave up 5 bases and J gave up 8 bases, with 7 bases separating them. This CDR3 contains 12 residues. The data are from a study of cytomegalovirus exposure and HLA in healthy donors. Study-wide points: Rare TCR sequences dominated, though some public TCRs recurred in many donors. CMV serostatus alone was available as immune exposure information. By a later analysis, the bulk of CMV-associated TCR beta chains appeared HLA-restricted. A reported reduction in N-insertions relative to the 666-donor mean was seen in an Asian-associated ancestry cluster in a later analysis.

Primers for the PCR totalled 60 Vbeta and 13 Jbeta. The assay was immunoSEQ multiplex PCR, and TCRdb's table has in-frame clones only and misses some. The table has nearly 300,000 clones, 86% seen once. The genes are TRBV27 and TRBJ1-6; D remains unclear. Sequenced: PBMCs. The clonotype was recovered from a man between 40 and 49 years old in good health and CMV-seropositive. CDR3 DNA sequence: TGTGCCAGCAGTCTCATAGATTCACCCCTCCACTTT. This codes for CASSLIDSPLHF.